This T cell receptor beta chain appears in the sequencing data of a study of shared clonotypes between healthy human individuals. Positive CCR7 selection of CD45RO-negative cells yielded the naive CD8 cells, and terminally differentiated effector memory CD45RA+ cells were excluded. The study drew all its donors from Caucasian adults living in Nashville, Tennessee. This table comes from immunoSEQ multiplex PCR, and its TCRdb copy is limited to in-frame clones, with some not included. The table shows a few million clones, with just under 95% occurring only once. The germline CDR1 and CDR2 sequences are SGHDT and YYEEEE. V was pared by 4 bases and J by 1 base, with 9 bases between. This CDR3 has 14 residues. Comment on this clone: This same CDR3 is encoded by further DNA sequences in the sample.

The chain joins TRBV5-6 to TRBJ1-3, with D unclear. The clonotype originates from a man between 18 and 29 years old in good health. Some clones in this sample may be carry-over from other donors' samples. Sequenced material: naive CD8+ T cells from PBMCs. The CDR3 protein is CASSLGGSGNTIYF. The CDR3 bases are TGTGCCAGCAGCCTGGGAGGGTCTGGAAACACCATATATTTT.